Listed below are T cell receptor beta chains from one sample, sequenced in a study of T cells in Graves' hyperthyroidism and ophthalmopathy. Using its own MiXCR run on the multiplex PCR reads, TCRdb lists one record per CDR3 protein. The profile covers some 690,000 distinct CDR3 sequences, with 15% to 20% appearing a single time and roughly a sixth taken by the ten largest. The sequenced material came from blood. These receptors originate from a man between 50 and 59 years old with Graves' hyperthyroidism. CDR3s include the opening cysteine and the closing phenylalanine or tryptophan. Each record gives: J gene, V gene, clone size, D gene, CDR3 DNA, CDR3 protein. D genes are given only for firm matches. Clone size is not always given. Where it is, it says once, few, many or a class for expanded clones.

TRBJ2-7,TRBV7-9,-,TRBD2,TGTGCCAGCAGGAATAAGACTAGCGGGGGCAAGAGCTCCTACGAGCAGTACTTC,CASRNKTSGGKSSYEQYF
TRBJ2-7,TRBV6-1,many,TRBD2,TGTGCCAGCACTGATGGGAGGGCCGTCGAGCAGTACTTC,CASTDGRAVEQYF
TRBJ2-1,TRBV5-1,once,-,TGCGCCAGCAGCTTGGTACAGGGTTGGAATGAGCAGTTCTTC,CASSLVQGWNEQFF
TRBJ2-7,TRBV11-2,many,TRBD1,TGTGCCAGCAGCCTCCGGACAGGGCAAGGGGTTTACGAGCAGTACTTC,CASSLRTGQGVYEQYF
TRBJ2-1,TRBV4-3,-,-,TGCGCCAGCAGCCAAGAAGGGTCAGAGTACAATGAGCAGTTCTTC,CASSQEGSEYNEQFF
TRBJ1-2,TRBV6-5,many,-,TGTGCCAGCAGTTACTCGACTATACCTAGCTATGGCTACACCTTC,CASSYSTIPSYGYTF
TRBJ1-1,TRBV10-3,few,-,TGTGCCATCAGAGGCGGGGGCAAGAGCACTGAAGCTTTCTTT,CAIRGGGKSTEAFF
TRBJ2-1,TRBV28,-,-,TGTGCCGGCAGGCTTCCGTCACACGCGCTAAAGCAGTTCTTC,CAGRLPSHALKQFF
TRBJ1-5,TRBV28,many,-,TGTGCCAGCAGTTTAAGCAGGGAAATCGGTCAGCCCCAGCATTTT,CASSLSREIGQPQHF
TRBJ1-3,TRBV12-3/TRBV12-4,-,TRBD1,TGTGCCAGCGGCCGACAAGGGACAGTGATCGGAAACACCATATATTTT,CASGRQGTVIGNTIYF
TRBJ2-7,TRBV24-1,few,TRBD1,TGTGCCACCAGTGATGCCGGGACAGAATACTACGAGCAGTACTTC,CATSDAGTEYYEQYF